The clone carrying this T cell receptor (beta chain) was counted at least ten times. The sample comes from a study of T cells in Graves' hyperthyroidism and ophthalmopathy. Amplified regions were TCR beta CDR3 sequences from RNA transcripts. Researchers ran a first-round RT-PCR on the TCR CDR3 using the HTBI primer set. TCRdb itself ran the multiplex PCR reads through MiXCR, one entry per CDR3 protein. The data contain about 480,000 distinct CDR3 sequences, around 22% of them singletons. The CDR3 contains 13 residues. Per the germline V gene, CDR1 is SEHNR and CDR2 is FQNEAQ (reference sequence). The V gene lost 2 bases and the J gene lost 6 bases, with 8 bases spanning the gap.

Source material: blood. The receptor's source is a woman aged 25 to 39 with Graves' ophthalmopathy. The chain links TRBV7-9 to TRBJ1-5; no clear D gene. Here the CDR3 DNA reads TGTGCCAGCAGCTTACTCTTGGGTCAGCCCCAGCATTTT. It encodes CASSLLLGQPQHF.